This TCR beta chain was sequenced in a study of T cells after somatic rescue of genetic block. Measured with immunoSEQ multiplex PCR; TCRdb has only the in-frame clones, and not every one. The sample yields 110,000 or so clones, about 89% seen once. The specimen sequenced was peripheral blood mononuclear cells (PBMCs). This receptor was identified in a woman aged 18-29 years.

CDR3 in amino acids: CASSYDRGEQFF. CDR3 nucleotides: TGTGCCAGCAGTTACGATCGGGGTGAGCAGTTCTTC. The J gene is TRBJ2-1, the V gene TRBV6-6; a possible D gene is TRBD2 (5 bases). V was pared by 2 bases and J by 9 bases, with 8 bases between. The V gene's germline CDR1 is MNHNY and CDR2 SVGAGI (reference sequence). The CDR3 sequence is 12 residues long.